This TCR beta chain was sequenced during a study of OX40 agonist ivuxolimab in advanced cancers. General study results and limits: Specificity for antigen went undetermined in the expanded peripheral T cells.

As to this clone: Its target is unknown.

CDR1 and CDR2 from the germline V gene are SGHTA and FQGNSA. V was cut by 3 bases and J by 2 bases, with 12 bases left in between. The CDR3 extends over 15 amino acids. Profiled with immunoSEQ multiplex PCR; TCRdb holds only in-frame clones, not every one. The table has tens of thousands of clones, 88% seen once. This clonotype originated in an adult with an advanced solid tumor such as melanoma, head and neck, liver or kidney cancer. V and J are TRBV7-2 and TRBJ2-3; no clear D gene. The specimen comprised CD4+ or CD8+ T cells sorted from blood, sampled in a trial of the OX40 agonist ivuxolimab. CDR3 sequence (DNA): TGTGCCAGCAGCTTGTCGTCTAGGACCACAGATACGCAGTATTTT. Its translation is CASSLSSRTTDTQYF.